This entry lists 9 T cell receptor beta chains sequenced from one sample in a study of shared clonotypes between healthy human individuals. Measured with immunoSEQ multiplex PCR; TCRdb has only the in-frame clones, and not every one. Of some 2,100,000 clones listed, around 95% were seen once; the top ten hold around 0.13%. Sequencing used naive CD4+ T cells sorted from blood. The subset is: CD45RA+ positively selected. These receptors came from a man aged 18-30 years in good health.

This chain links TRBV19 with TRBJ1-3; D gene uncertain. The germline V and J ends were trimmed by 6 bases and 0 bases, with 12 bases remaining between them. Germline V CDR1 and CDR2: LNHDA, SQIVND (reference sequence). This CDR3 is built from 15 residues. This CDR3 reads CASSTHSSSGNTIYF. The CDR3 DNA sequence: TGTGCCAGTAGCACTCACTCAAGCTCTGGAAACACCATATATTTT.

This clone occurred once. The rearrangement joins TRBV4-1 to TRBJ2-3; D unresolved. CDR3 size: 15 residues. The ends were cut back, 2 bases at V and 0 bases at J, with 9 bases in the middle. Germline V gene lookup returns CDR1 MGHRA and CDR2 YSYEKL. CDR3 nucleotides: TGCGCCAGCAGCCAAACACAGAGTAGCACAGATACGCAGTATTTT. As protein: CASSQTQSSTDTQYF.

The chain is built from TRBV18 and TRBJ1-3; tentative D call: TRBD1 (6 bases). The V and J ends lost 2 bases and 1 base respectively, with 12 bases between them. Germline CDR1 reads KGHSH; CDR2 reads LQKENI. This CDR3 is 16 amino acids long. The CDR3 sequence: CASSPWDTLSGNTIYF. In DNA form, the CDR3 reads TGTGCCAGCTCACCATGGGACACCCTATCTGGAAACACCATATATTTT.

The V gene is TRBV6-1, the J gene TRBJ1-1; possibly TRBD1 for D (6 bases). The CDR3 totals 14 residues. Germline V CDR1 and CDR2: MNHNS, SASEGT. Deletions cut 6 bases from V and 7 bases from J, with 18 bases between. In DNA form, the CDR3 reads TGTGCCAGCAGCTCGACAGGTGCTGCCCGTGAAGCTTTCTTT. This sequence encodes CASSSTGAAREAFF.

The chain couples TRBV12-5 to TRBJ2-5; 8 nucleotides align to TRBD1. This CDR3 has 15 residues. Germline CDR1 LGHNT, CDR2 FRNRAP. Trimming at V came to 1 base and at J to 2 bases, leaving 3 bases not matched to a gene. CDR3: CASGLGRGPQETQYF. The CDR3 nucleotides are TGTGCTAGTGGTTTGGGCAGGGGGCCTCAAGAGACCCAGTACTTC.

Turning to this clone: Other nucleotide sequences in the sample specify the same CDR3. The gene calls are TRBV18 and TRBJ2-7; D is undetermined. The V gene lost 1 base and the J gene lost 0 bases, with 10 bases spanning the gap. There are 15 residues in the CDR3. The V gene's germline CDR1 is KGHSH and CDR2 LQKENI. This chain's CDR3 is CASSPRQVSSYEQYF. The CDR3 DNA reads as TGTGCCAGCTCACCACGGCAGGTTAGCTCCTACGAGCAGTACTTC.

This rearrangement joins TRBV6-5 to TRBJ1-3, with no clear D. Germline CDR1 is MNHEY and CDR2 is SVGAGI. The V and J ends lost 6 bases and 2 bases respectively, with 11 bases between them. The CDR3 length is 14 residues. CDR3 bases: TGTGCCAGCAGCCTCACCCAAACTGGAAACACCATATATTTT. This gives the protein CASSLTQTGNTIYF.

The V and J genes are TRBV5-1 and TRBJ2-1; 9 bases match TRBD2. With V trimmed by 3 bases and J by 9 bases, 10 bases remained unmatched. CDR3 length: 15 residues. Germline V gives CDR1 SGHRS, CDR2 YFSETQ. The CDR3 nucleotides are TGCGCCAGCAGCTCGGGGGTAGCGGGAGTGAGTGAGCAGTTCTTC. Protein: CASSSGVAGVSEQFF.

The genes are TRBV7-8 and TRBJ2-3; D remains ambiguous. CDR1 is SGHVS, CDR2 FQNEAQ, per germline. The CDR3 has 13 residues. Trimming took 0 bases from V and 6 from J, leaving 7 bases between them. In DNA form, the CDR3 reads TGTGCCAGCAGCTTAGCGGGTAGGGATACGCAGTATTTT. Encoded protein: CASSLAGRDTQYF.